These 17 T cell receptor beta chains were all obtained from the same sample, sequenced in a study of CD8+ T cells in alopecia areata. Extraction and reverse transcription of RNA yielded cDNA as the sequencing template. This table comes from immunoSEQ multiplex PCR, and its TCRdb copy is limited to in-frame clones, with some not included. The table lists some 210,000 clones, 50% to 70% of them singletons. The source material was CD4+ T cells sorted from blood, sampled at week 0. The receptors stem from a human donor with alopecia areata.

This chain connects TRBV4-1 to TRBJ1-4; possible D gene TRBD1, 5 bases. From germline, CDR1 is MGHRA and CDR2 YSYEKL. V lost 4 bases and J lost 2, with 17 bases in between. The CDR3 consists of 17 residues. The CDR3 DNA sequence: TGCGCCAGCAGCCTAAGAGCCGCAGGGTCGACTAATGAAAAACTGTTTTTT. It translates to CASSLRAAGSTNEKLFF.

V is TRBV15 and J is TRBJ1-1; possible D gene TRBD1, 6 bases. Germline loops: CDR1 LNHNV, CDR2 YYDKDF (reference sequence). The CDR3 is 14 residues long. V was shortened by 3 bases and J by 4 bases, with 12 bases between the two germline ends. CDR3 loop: CATSRRTEITEAFF. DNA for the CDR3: TGTGCCACCAGCAGGAGGACAGAGATCACTGAAGCTTTCTTT.

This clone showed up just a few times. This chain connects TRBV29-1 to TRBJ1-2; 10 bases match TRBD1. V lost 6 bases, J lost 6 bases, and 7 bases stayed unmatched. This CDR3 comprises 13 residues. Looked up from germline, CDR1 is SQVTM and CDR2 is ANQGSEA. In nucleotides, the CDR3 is TGCAGCGTATTAGACAGGGGGCAGGATGGCTACACCTTC. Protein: CSVLDRGQDGYTF.

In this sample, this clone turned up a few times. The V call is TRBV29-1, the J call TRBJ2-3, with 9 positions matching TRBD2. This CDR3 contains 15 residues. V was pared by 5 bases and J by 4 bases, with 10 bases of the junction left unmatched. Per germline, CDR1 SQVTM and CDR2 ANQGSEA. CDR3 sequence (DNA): TGCAGCGTTTGGATTGTTAGCGGGAGCCCAGATACGCAGTATTTT. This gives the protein CSVWIVSGSPDTQYF.

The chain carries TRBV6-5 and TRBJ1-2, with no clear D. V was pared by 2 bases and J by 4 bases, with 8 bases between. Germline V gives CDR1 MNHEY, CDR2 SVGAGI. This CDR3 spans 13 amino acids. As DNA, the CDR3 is TGTGCCAGCAGTTACAGTATCCCCTATGGCTACACCTTC. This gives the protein CASSYSIPYGYTF.

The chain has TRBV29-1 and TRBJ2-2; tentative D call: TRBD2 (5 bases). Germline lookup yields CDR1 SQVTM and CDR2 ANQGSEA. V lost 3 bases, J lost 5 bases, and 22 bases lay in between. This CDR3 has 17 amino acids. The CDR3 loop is CSVETTTLAMGTGELFF. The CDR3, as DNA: TGCAGCGTTGAGACTACTACACTCGCCATGGGAACCGGGGAGCTGTTTTTT.

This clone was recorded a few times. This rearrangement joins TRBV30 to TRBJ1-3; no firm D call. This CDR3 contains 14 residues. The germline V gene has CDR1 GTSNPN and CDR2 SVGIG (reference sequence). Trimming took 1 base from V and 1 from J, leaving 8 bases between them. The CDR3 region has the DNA TGTGCCTGGAGTGAGGGAAATTCTGGAAACACCATATATTTT. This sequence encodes CAWSEGNSGNTIYF.

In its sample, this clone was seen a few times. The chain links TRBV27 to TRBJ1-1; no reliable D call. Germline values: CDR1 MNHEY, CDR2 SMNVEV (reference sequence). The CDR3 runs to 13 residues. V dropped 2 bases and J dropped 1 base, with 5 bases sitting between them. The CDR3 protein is CASSLEANTEAFF. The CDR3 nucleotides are TGTGCCAGCAGTTTAGAGGCGAACACTGAAGCTTTCTTT.

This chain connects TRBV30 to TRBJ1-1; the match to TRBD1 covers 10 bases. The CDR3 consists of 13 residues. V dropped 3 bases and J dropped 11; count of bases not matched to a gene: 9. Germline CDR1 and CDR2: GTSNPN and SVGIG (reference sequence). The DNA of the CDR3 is TGTGCCTGGAGCCCAGACAGGGGGCGAGGGGCTTTCTTT. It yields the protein CAWSPDRGRGAFF.

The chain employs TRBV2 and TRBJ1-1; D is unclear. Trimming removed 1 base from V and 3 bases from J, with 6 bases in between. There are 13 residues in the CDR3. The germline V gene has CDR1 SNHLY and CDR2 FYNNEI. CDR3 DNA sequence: TGTGCCAGCAGTGAAGTGCCATACACTGAAGCTTTCTTT. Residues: CASSEVPYTEAFF.

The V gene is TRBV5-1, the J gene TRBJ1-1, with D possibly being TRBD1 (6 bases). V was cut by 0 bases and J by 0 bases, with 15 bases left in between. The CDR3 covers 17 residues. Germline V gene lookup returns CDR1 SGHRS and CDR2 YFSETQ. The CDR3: CASSLGRQALMNTEAFF. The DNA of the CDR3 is TGCGCCAGCAGCTTGGGCCGACAGGCCCTCATGAACACTGAAGCTTTCTTT.

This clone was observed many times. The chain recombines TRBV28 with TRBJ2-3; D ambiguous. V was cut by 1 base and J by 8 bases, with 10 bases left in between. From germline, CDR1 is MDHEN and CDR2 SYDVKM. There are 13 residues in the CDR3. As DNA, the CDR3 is TGTGCCAGCAGTTTATCCCTCTCGGGTACGCAGTATTTT. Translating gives CASSLSLSGTQYF.

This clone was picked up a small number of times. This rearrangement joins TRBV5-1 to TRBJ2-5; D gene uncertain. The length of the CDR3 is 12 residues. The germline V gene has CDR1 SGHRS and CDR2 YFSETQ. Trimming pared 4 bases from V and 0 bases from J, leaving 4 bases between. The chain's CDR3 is CASSTNQETQYF. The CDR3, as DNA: TGCGCCAGCAGCACCAACCAAGAGACCCAGTACTTC.

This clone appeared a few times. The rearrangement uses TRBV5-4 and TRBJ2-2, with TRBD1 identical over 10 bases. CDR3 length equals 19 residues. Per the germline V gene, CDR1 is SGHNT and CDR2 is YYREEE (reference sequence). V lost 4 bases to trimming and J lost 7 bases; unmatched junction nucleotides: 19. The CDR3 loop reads CASSRNGFRTGGIGGELFF. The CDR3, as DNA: TGTGCCAGCAGCAGAAATGGTTTCCGGACAGGGGGAATCGGCGGGGAGCTGTTTTTT.

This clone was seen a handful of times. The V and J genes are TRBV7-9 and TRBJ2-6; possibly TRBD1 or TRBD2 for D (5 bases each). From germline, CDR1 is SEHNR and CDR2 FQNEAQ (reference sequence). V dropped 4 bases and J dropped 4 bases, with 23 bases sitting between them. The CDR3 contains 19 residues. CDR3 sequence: CASSSQGTTGILGANVLTF. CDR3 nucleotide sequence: TGTGCCAGCAGCTCACAAGGGACGACGGGGATTTTGGGGGCCAACGTCCTGACTTTC.

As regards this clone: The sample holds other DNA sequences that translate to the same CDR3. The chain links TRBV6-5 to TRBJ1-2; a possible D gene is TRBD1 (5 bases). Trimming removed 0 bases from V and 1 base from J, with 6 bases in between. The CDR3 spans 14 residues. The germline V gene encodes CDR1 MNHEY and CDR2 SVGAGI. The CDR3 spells CASSYSGGNYGYTF. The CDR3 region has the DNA TGTGCCAGCAGTTACTCGGGGGGTAACTATGGCTACACCTTC.

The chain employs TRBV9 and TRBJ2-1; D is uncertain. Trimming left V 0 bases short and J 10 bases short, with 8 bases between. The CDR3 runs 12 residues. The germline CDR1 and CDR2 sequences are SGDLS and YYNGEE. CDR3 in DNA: TGTGCCAGCAGCGTAGACTCGTCAGAGCAGTTCTTC. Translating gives CASSVDSSEQFF.